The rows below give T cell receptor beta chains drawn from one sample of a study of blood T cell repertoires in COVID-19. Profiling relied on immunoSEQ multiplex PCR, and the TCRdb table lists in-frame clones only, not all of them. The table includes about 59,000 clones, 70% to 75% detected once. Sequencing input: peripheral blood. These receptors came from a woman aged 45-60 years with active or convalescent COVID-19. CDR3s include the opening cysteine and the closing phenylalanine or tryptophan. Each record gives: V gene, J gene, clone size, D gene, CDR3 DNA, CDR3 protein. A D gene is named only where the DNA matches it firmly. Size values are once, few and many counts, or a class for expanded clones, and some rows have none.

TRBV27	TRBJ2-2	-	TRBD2	TGTGCCAGCACCCTTCAAGCGGGAACCGGGGAGCTGTTTTTT	CASTLQAGTGELFF
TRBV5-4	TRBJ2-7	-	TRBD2	TGTGCCAGCAGCTCGACTAGCGGGAGGAACGAGCAGTACTTC	CASSSTSGRNEQYF
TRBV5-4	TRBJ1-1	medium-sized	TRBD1	TGTGCCAGCAGCTTGTATTCGGGACAGGGTGTAACTTTCTTT	CASSLYSGQGVTFF
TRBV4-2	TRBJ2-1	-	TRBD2	TGTGCCAGCAGCCAAGATGGCAGCGGGGACTACAATGAGCAGTTCTTC	CASSQDGSGDYNEQFF
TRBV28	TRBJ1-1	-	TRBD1	TGTGCCAGCAGCACGGACAGGGAAGCTTTCTTT	CASSTDREAFF
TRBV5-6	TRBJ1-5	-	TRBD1	TGTGCCAGCAGCCGGGACAGGGATCAGCCCCAGCATTTT	CASSRDRDQPQHF
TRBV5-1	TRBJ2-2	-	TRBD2	TGCGCCAGCAGCTTGATGCCTAGCGGGAGTTCTGGGGAGCTGTTTTTT	CASSLMPSGSSGELFF
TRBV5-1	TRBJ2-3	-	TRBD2	TGCGCCAGTGTACTGGGGCTAGCGGGAGGCACAGATACGCAGTATTTT	CASVLGLAGGTDTQYF
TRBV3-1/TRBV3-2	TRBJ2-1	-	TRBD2	TGTGCCAGCAGCCAAGGACTAGCGGGAGATGGTAATGAGCAGTTCTTC	CASSQGLAGDGNEQFF
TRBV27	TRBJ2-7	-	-	TGTGCCAGCAGTTTTCCGTTCGGTCAGCCCGGGAGCGAGCAGTACTTC	CASSFPFGQPGSEQYF
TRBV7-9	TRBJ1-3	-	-	TGTGCCAGCAGCTTGACAGGACCCGGAAACACCATATATTTT	CASSLTGPGNTIYF
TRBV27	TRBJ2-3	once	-	TGTGCCAGCAGTTTAAGGAGAGATACGCAGTATTTT	CASSLRRDTQYF
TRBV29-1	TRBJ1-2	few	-	TGCAGCGTTGAGGATGAGGTAAACGATGGCTACACCTTC	CSVEDEVNDGYTF
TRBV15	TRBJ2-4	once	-	TGTGCCACCAGCAGAGTGCCCGGGAAGGCCAAAAACATTCAGTACTTC	CATSRVPGKAKNIQYF
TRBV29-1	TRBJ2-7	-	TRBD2	TGCAGCGTTGAAGCTCCCCGGGGGGGGCTTAGGAACGAGCAGTACTTC	CSVEAPRGGLRNEQYF
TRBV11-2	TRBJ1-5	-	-	TGTGCCAGCAGCTTAGATCAGCGTCAGCCCCAGCATTTT	CASSLDQRQPQHF
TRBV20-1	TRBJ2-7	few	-	TGCAGTGCTAGTATGGCAGGTCCCTACGAGCAGTACTTC	CSASMAGPYEQYF